This TCR beta chain is from a study of T cells after posttransplantation cyclophosphamide. Notes on the study in general: Recipient CMV seropositivity and CMV reactivation strongly tracked TRB clonality. Later blood repertoires were often dominated by clones from the donor CD8+ memory compartment. Tissue-infiltrating T cells from skin or gut overlapped little with blood T cells.

The assay was immunoSEQ multiplex PCR, and TCRdb's table has in-frame clones only and misses some. The data show about 16,000 clones, approximately 94% seen once. Concerning this clone itself: Its antigen is not known.

The naive gate required viable CD3+CD4+ or CD3+CD8+ cells with CCR7+CD45RA+CD45RO-CD95-CD27+CD28+ phenotype. Peripheral blood was collected from the related graft donor on the marrow donation day. Unmatched junction bases numbered 2, after V lost 2 bases and J lost 5 bases. There are 13 residues in the CDR3. Germline lookup yields CDR1 MNHEY and CDR2 SVGAGI. This TCR came from a woman aged 45-60 years in good health and a related stem cell transplant donor. J is TRBJ2-5 and V is TRBV6-5; 7 nucleotides align to TRBD1. Sequencing was carried out using naive CD4+ T cells sorted from blood. In DNA form, the CDR3 reads TGTGCCAGCAGTTACCCGACAGGGGAGACCCAGTACTTC. This codes for CASSYPTGETQYF.